The entry below describes one T cell receptor beta chain. What it binds is not known. This specimen belongs to a study of CD8+ T cells in alopecia areata. Overall study: Tofacitinib administration to treated patients was oral, at 5 to 10 mg twice daily. Overall study results and limits: A single nonresponder leaves the baseline CD8+ expansion link to response uncertain. For lesional scalp, especially alopecia totalis/universalis, clonality was higher than in normal scalp.

cDNA prepared by RNA extraction and subsequent reverse transcription served as the template for sequencing. Using immunoSEQ multiplex PCR, the repertoire was profiled, and TCRdb retains in-frame clones only, with some absent. This sample has 95,000 to 100,000 clones, with 55% to 70% found just once. CDR3 length: 13 amino acids. Looked up from germline, CDR1 is SQVTM and CDR2 is ANQGSEA. V shed 3 bases and J shed 6 bases, with 12 bases lying between them. Documented treatment: oral pan-JAK inhibitor, 5-10 mg twice daily. The investigators collected lesional scalp punch biopsies and peripheral blood from alopecia areata patients.

This TCR was sampled from a human donor with alopecia areata. V usage is TRBV29-1 and J usage is TRBJ2-4; a weak D match, TRBD1 (5 bases). The specimen was CD8+ T cells sorted from blood, collected at week 56, from a patient treated with tofacitinib. CDR3 DNA sequence: TGCAGCGTTGACCAGGGTGGAAGAAACATTCAGTACTTC. Amino acid sequence: CSVDQGGRNIQYF.